What follows describes a single T cell receptor (beta chain). Via MiXCR, TCRdb re-called the RACE reads, giving one row per CDR3 protein. The sample contains just over 80,000 distinct CDR3 sequences, around 10% of which appear only once. The CDR3 has 15 amino acids. V lost 5 bases, J lost 6 bases, and 20 bases lay in between. Germline CDR1 reads MNHEY; CDR2 reads SVGEGT. The data belong to a study of human T cells and chemical hapten exposure. As for time point: patch test 1, 2 weeks after DPC sensitization. Treatment in this sample: therapeutic diphenylcyclopropenone sensitization with weekly scalp DPC. Total RNA extraction was carried out from unfractionated whole blood.

This clonotype was sampled from a woman between 45 and 65 years old with alopecia areata. Some clones in this sample may be carry-over from other donors' samples. The chain uses TRBV6-2 or TRBV6-3 and TRBJ2-7, with D unresolved. The sequences come from whole blood, collected in connection with sensitization to the hapten diphenylcyclopropenone (DPC). The CDR3: CASSPLQRDRAEQYF. CDR3 in DNA: TGTGCCAGCAGTCCCCTACAGCGTGATCGTGCCGAGCAGTACTTC.